The rows below give T cell receptor beta chains drawn from one sample of a study of T cell responses to AZD1222 COVID-19 vaccine. Here immunoSEQ multiplex PCR was the method, and the copy in TCRdb shows in-frame clones only, minus some. Altogether about 200,000 clones are present, about 91% being singletons, with the ten largest covering roughly 8%. Sample: peripheral blood, taken on day 0 of AZD1222 vaccination. The receptors stem from an adult in good health. Each CDR3 is given with its conserved first and last residue. A D gene is named only where the DNA matches it firmly. The listing skips clone size in some rows; elsewhere it reads once, few, many or a size class.

j_gene | abundance | v_gene | d_gene | CDR3aa | CDR3nt
TRBJ1-4 | once | TRBV6-5 | . | CATKDLGEKLFF | TGTGCCACCAAGGACCTTGGGGAAAAACTGTTTTTT
TRBJ2-7 | . | TRBV6-5 | TRBD2 | CASTLGLAYEQYF | TGTGCCAGCACTCTAGGACTAGCCTACGAGCAGTACTTC
TRBJ1-6 | . | TRBV19 | . | CASSIVGGDNSPLHF | TGTGCCAGTAGTATAGTTGGGGGAGATAATTCACCCCTCCACTTT
TRBJ1-1 | . | TRBV15 | . | CATSRDLPGEAFF | TGTGCCACCAGCAGAGATTTACCGGGTGAAGCTTTCTTT
TRBJ2-1 | . | TRBV3-1/TRBV3-2 | . | CASSHGGDNEQFF | TGTGCCAGCAGCCACGGCGGGGACAATGAGCAGTTCTTC
TRBJ2-5 | . | TRBV11-2 | . | CASSLPPSGDLKETQYF | TGTGCCAGCAGCCTTCCCCCGTCAGGGGATCTAAAAGAGACCCAGTACTTC
TRBJ1-2 | . | TRBV9 | . | CASSARREKGNYGYTF | TGTGCCAGCAGCGCTCGTAGAGAGAAAGGAAACTATGGCTACACCTTC
TRBJ2-7 | . | TRBV18 | . | CASSPGEGREQYF | TGTGCCAGCTCACCCGGGGAAGGGCGCGAGCAGTACTTC
TRBJ2-1 | . | TRBV5-4 | . | CASSLSMWTQSSYNEQFF | TGTGCCAGCAGCTTGTCTATGTGGACGCAGAGCTCCTACAATGAGCAGTTCTTC
TRBJ1-5 | . | TRBV30 | . | CAWGPGALNQPQHF | TGTGCCTGGGGTCCAGGGGCTTTGAATCAGCCCCAGCATTTT
TRBJ2-2 | . | TRBV28 | TRBD1 | CASFGDRDYTGELFF | TGTGCCAGCTTCGGGGACAGGGACTACACCGGGGAGCTGTTTTTT
TRBJ1-1 | . | TRBV19 | . | CASRTDLNTEAFF | TGTGCCAGTAGGACAGATTTGAACACTGAAGCTTTCTTT
TRBJ2-3 | . | TRBV28 | . | CASSLREPPDTQYF | TGTGCCAGCAGTTTACGTGAGCCCCCAGATACGCAGTATTTT
TRBJ1-5 | . | TRBV12-3/TRBV12-4 | . | CASSPLLFQPQHF | TGTGCCAGCAGCCCACTCCTTTTTCAGCCCCAGCATTTT
TRBJ2-7 | . | TRBV3-1/TRBV3-2 | . | CASSRRGGGQGLSEQYF | TGTGCCAGCAGCCGACGGGGGGGTGGACAGGGACTCAGCGAGCAGTACTTC
TRBJ2-1 | . | TRBV7-9 | . | CASSTTLYNEQFF | TGTGCCAGCAGCACCACCCTCTACAATGAGCAGTTCTTC
TRBJ2-3 | . | TRBV6-5 | TRBD2 | CASSLAGGTDTQYF | TGTGCCAGCAGCCTAGCGGGGGGGACAGATACGCAGTATTTT
TRBJ1-5 | . | TRBV30 | . | CAWSVPGGTQPQHF | TGTGCCTGGAGTGTACCGGGTGGTACTCAGCCCCAGCATTTT
TRBJ2-5 | . | TRBV5-5 | TRBD2 | CASSAQGGQETQYF | TGTGCCAGCAGCGCGCAGGGAGGGCAAGAGACCCAGTACTTC
TRBJ2-2 | . | TRBV7-7 | . | CASSIRDGVGELFF | TGTGCCAGCAGCATCCGGGACGGGGTCGGGGAGCTGTTTTTT
TRBJ2-5 | . | TRBV5-1 | TRBD1 | CASSLGRQGTWGETQYF | TGCGCCAGCAGCTTGGGGAGACAGGGGACATGGGGGGAGACCCAGTACTTC
TRBJ1-2 | . | TRBV7-5 | . | CARSLGLLDRGDGYTF | TGTGCCAGAAGCTTAGGGCTATTGGACAGGGGAGATGGCTACACCTTC
TRBJ2-5 | few | TRBV9 | TRBD2 | CASSPSGGQTQYF | TGTGCCAGCAGTCCTAGCGGGGGACAGACCCAGTACTTC
TRBJ2-7 | . | TRBV6-5 | . | CASSYGGSYEQYF | TGTGCCAGCAGTTACGGGGGTTCTTACGAGCAGTACTTC
TRBJ2-7 | . | TRBV29-1 | . | CSLARQYF | TGCAGCTTAGCGAGGCAGTACTTC
TRBJ2-7 | . | TRBV7-9 | . | CASSLGPGETYEQYF | TGTGCCAGCAGCTTAGGTCCAGGGGAGACCTACGAGCAGTACTTC
TRBJ1-1 | once | TRBV2 | . | CASIRVMNTEAFF | TGTGCCAGCATTAGGGTGATGAACACTGAAGCTTTCTTT
TRBJ2-5 | . | TRBV12-2 | . | CASRAGLAVETQYF | TGTGCAAGTCGCGCAGGACTAGCGGTGGAGACCCAGTACTTC
TRBJ1-2 | once | TRBV5-6 | . | CASSSGRYEGGYTF | TGTGCCAGCAGCTCAGGACGGTACGAAGGCGGCTACACCTTC
TRBJ2-7 | once | TRBV20-1 | . | CSAAETYEQYF | TGCAGTGCGGCAGAGACTTACGAGCAGTACTTC
TRBJ2-7 | few | TRBV7-9 | TRBD1 | CASSDRNRGMGNYEQYF | TGTGCCAGCAGCGACAGAAACAGGGGAATGGGGAACTACGAGCAGTACTTC
TRBJ1-1 | . | TRBV3-1/TRBV3-2 | . | CASLRGEGTEAFF | TGTGCCAGCCTCAGGGGAGAGGGCACTGAAGCTTTCTTT
TRBJ1-5 | few | TRBV19 | TRBD1 | CASSTEGQRGQPQHF | TGTGCCAGTAGTACAGAGGGACAGCGGGGTCAGCCCCAGCATTTT
TRBJ1-1 | . | TRBV9 | TRBD1 | CASSVSTGMNTEAFF | TGTGCCAGCAGCGTATCGACAGGGATGAACACTGAAGCTTTCTTT
TRBJ2-7 | . | TRBV19 | . | CASSILPGSYEQYF | TGTGCCAGTAGTATACTCCCTGGATCCTACGAGCAGTACTTC
TRBJ1-5 | . | TRBV5-6 | . | CASSLAKQVSNQPQHF | TGTGCCAGCAGCTTGGCGAAACAGGTCTCCAATCAGCCCCAGCATTTT
TRBJ1-5 | . | TRBV6-5 | TRBD1 | CASSRGDSNQPQHF | TGTGCCAGCAGTCGAGGGGACAGTAATCAGCCCCAGCATTTT
TRBJ2-1 | . | TRBV15 | TRBD2 | CATSRGGSGGYEQFF | TGTGCCACCAGCAGAGGGGGTAGCGGGGGATATGAGCAGTTCTTC
TRBJ1-2 | . | TRBV4-2 | . | CASSPETVHYGYTF | TGTGCCAGCAGCCCCGAGACCGTCCACTATGGCTACACCTTC
TRBJ2-1 | . | TRBV16 | . | CASSQVSSYNEQFF | TGTGCCAGCAGCCAAGTGAGCTCCTACAATGAGCAGTTCTTC